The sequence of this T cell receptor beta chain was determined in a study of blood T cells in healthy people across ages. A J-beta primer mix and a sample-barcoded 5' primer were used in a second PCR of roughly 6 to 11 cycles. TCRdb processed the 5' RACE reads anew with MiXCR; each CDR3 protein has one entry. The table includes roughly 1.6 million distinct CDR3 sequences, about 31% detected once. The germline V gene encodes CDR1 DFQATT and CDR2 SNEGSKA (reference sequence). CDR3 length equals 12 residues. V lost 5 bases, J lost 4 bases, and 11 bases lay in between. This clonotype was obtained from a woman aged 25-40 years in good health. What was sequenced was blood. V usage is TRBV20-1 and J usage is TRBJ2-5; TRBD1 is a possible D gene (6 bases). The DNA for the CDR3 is TGCAGTGCTGACAGGTACCGAGAGACCCAGTACTTC. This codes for CSADRYRETQYF.